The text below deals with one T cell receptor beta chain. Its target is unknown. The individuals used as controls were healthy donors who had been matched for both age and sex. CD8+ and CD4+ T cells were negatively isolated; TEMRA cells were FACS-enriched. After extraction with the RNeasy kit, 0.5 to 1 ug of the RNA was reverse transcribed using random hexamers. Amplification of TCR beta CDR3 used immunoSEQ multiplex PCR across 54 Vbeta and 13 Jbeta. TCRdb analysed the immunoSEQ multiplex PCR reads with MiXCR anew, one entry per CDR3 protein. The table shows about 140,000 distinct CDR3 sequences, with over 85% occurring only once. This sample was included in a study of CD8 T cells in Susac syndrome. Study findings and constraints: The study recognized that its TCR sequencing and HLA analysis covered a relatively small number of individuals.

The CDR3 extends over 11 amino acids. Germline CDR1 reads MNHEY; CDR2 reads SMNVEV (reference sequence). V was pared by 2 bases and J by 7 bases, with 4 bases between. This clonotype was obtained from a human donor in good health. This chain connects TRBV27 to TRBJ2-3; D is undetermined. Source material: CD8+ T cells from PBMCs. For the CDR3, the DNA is TGTGCCAGCAGTTTACTATATACGCAGTATTTT. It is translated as CASSLLYTQYF.